The source of this T cell receptor (beta chain) is a study of OX40 agonist ivuxolimab in advanced cancers. As for this clone: Its antigen is currently unknown.

General observations from the study: Partial responders treated at 0.1-3.0 mg/kg exhibited clonal expansion among the lowest measured. Mean expanded clone counts were higher in CD8+ than CD4+ T cells.

Data came from immunoSEQ multiplex PCR; TCRdb stores just in-frame clones and leaves some out. The table records more than 45,000 clones, approximately 80% of them present only once. This CDR3 is built from 20 residues. The J segment lost 0 bases and the V segment lost 7 bases, leaving 10 bases of the junction unmatched. Germline assignment: CDR1 MDHEN and CDR2 SYDVKM. This chain uses TRBV28 with TRBJ2-6; 15 bases match TRBD2. This clonotype was obtained from an adult with an advanced solid tumor such as melanoma, head and neck, liver or kidney cancer. Sequences were derived from CD4+ or CD8+ T cells sorted from blood, sampled in a trial of the OX40 agonist ivuxolimab. The chain's CDR3 is CASTRGLAGGLSSGANVLTF. In nucleotides, the CDR3 is TGTGCCAGCACCAGGGGACTAGCGGGGGGACTTAGCTCTGGGGCCAACGTCCTGACTTTC.